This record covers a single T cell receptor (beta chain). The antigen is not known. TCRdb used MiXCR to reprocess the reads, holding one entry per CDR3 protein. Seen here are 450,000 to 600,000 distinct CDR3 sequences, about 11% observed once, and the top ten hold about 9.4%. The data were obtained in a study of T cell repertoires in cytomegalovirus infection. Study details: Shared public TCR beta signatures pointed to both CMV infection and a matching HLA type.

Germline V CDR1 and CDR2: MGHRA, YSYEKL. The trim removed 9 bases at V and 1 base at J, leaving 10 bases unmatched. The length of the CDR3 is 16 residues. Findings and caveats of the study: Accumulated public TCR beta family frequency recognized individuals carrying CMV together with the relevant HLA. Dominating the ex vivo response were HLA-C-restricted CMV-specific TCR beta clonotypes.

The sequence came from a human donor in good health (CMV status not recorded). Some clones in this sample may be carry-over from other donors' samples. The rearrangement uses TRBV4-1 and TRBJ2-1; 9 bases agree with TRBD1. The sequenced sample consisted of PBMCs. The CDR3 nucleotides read TGCGCCAGTAGAAAAACAGGGGGCAGGTCCTACAATGAGCAGTTCTTC. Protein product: CASRKTGGRSYNEQFF.